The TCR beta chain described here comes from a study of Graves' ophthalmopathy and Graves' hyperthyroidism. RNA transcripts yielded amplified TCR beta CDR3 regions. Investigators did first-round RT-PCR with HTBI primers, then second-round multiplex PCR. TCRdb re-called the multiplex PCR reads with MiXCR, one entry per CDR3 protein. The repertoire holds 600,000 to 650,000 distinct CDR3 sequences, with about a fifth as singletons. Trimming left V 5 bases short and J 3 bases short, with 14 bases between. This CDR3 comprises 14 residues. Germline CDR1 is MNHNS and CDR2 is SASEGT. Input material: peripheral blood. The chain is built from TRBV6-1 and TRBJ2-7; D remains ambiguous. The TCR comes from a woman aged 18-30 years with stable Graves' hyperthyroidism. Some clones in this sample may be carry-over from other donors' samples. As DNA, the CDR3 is TGTGCCAGCAGTCCCCGGACGATGCTCTACGAGCAGTACTTC. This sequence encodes CASSPRTMLYEQYF.